The 27 T cell receptor beta chains reported below all come from one sample, sequenced in a study of PD-L1 blockade in urothelial cancer. The assay was immunoSEQ multiplex PCR, and TCRdb's table has in-frame clones only and misses some. Among 100,000 or so clones listed, approximately 90% were seen once. The sequences come from PBMCs, collected around atezolizumab (anti-PD-L1) treatment. These receptors came from a woman of 80 years or more with urothelial cancer.

The V call is TRBV5-4, the J call TRBJ2-7, with 8 bases that match TRBD1. In germline, CDR1 is SGHNT, CDR2 YYREEE (reference sequence). V was pared by 4 bases and J by 3 bases, with 6 bases of the junction left unmatched. CDR3 length equals 14 residues. The CDR3 sequence is CASSARDRYYEQYF. Here the CDR3 DNA reads TGTGCCAGCAGCGCCCGGGACAGGTACTACGAGCAGTACTTC.

The V and J genes are TRBV21-1 and TRBJ1-1. TRBV21-1 is shown as a pseudogene. The CDR3 runs 13 residues. The CDR3 loop reads CASSKVGGTEAFF. In DNA, the CDR3 is TGTGCCAGCAGCAAAGTCGGGGGAACTGAAGCTTTCTTT.

The chain carries TRBV27 and TRBJ1-1, with 7 bases lining up with TRBD1. The CDR3 has 15 amino acids. The junction had 10 bases not matched to a gene; V was cut back by 5 bases and J by 4 bases. Germline CDR1 is MNHEY and CDR2 is SMNVEV (reference sequence). CDR3: CASSPSGTAATEAFF. Here the CDR3 DNA reads TGTGCCAGCAGTCCCTCCGGGACAGCTGCCACTGAAGCTTTCTTT.

The CDR3 DNA is TGTGCCAGCAGCCCGGACAGGGGGCGGCAAGAGACCCAGTACTTC. The encoded protein is CASSPDRGRQETQYF. This chain links TRBV7-3 with TRBJ2-5; TRBD1 matches at 11 bases. After removal of 5 bases from V and 2 bases from J, the junction contained 4 bases not matched to a gene. The CDR3 extends over 15 amino acids. Germline V gives CDR1 SGHTA, CDR2 FQGTGA. The variable domain in full, completed from reference TRBV7-3 and TRBJ2-5, reads GAGVSQTPSNKVTEKGKYVELRCDPISGHTALYWYRQSLGQGPEFLIYFQGTGAADDSGLPNDRFFAVRPEGSVSTLKIQRTERGDSAVYLCASSPDRGRQETQYFGPGTRLLVL.

The rearrangement uses TRBV5-1 and TRBJ1-2, with TRBD1 matching 7 bases. Germline CDR1 reads SGHRS; CDR2 reads YFSETQ. After removal of 4 bases from V and 1 base from J, the junction contained 4 bases not matched to a gene. The CDR3 length is 14 residues. The CDR3 nucleotides read TGCGCCAGCAGCCAAGGGGACAGTAACTATGGCTACACCTTC. Encoded protein: CASSQGDSNYGYTF. Full variable domain (rest looked up from reference TRBV5-1 and TRBJ1-2): KAGVTQTPRYLIKTRGQQVTLSCSPISGHRSVSWYQQTPGQGLQFLFEYFSETQRNKGNFPGRFSGRQFSNSRSEMNVSTLELGDSALYLCASSQGDSNYGYTFGSGTRLTVV.

The J gene is TRBJ2-2, the V gene TRBV19; 8 bases agree with TRBD1. CDR1 and CDR2 (germline): LNHDA, SQIVND (reference sequence). Trimming took 6 bases from V and 3 from J; bases not matched to a gene: 3. This CDR3 comprises 14 residues. The CDR3 sequence: CASSPGQDTGELFF. The DNA of the CDR3 is TGTGCCAGTAGCCCGGGACAGGACACCGGGGAGCTGTTTTTT.

J is TRBJ2-4 and V is TRBV14, with 8 bases that match TRBD1. The CDR3 length is 16 residues. CDR1 SGHDN and CDR2 FVKESK come from the germline V gene. J was trimmed by 11 bases and V by 3 bases; bases with no gene match: 15. The DNA for the CDR3 is TGTGCCAGCAGCCACTCGACAGGGGCAAGTGGAGGGGTTCAGTACTTC. This translates into CASSHSTGASGGVQYF. Based on the CDR3 plus reference TRBV14 and TRBJ2-4, the full variable domain is EAGVTQFPSHSVIEKGQTVTLRCDPISGHDNLYWYRRVMGKEIKFLLHFVKESKQDESGMPNNRFLAERTGGTYSTLKVQPAELEDSGVYFCASSHSTGASGGVQYFGAGTRLSVL.

The chain carries TRBV5-6 and TRBJ1-1; 7 bases are a match to TRBD1. CDR1 is SGHDT and CDR2 is YYEEEE in the germline V gene. Trimming removed 0 bases from V and 6 bases from J; junction bases left unmatched: 2. This CDR3 has 13 amino acids. The CDR3 coding sequence is TGTGCCAGCAGCTTGGGGCAGGGGGCTGAAGCTTTCTTT. It encodes CASSLGQGAEAFF.

This chain joins TRBV7-8 and TRBJ2-3, with D maybe TRBD1 (5 bases). CDR1 and CDR2 (germline): SGHVS, FQNEAQ. The CDR3 is 11 residues long. V was clipped by 5 bases and J by 8 bases, with 8 bases between them. The CDR3 is CASSPDSTQYF. CDR3 nucleotides: TGTGCCAGCAGCCCCGACAGTACGCAGTATTTT. The full variable domain, rest sourced from reference TRBV7-8 and TRBJ2-3, is GAGVSQSPRYKVAKRGQDVALRCDPISGHVSLFWYQQALGQGPEFLTYFQNEAQLDKSGLPSDRFFAERPEGSVSTLKIQRTQQEDSAVYLCASSPDSTQYFGPGTRLTVL.

The chain is built from TRBV19 and TRBJ2-7; D ambiguous. The germline V and J ends were trimmed by 5 bases and 3 bases, with 8 bases remaining between them. Germline values: CDR1 LNHDA, CDR2 SQIVND (reference sequence). The CDR3 is 12 amino acids. CDR3 loop: CASSDWLYEQYF. CDR3 sequence (DNA): TGTGCCAGTAGTGACTGGCTCTACGAGCAGTACTTC.

CDR3 nucleotide sequence: TGTGCCAGCAGTGAAGAAACGGGCCCGAGGGCATCGGATGAGCAGTTCTTC. Translated, it gives CASSEETGPRASDEQFF. V gene TRBV6-1 combines with J gene TRBJ2-1; TRBD2 might be the D (5 bases). The CDR3 is 17 residues long. Trimming removed 1 base at V and 8 bases at J, with 21 bases between. Germline V lookup: CDR1 MNHNS, CDR2 SASEGT.

The chain couples TRBV6-4 to TRBJ1-1; D unclear. This CDR3 has 13 residues. V was shortened by 2 bases and J by 3 bases, with 7 bases between the two germline ends. The germline V gene encodes CDR1 MRHNA and CDR2 SNTAGT. As DNA, the CDR3 is TGTGCCAGCAGTGACCCCCCAGACACTGAAGCTTTCTTT. Translated, it gives CASSDPPDTEAFF.

The chain couples TRBV4-1 to TRBJ2-5, with 7 bases matching TRBD1. V lost 0 bases to trimming and J lost 2 bases; unmatched junction nucleotides: 3. The CDR3 consists of 15 residues. The V gene's germline CDR1 is MGHRA and CDR2 YSYEKL. The CDR3 DNA reads TGCGCCAGCAGCCAAGACGGGACAGCACAAGAGACCCAGTACTTC. Residues: CASSQDGTAQETQYF.

The V gene is TRBV7-8, the J gene TRBJ2-2; D is unclear. The CDR3 is made up of 12 amino acids. CDR1 is SGHVS, CDR2 FQNEAQ, per germline. V was clipped by 3 bases and J by 7 bases, with 6 bases between them. The CDR3 spells CASSFEYGELFF. CDR3 bases: TGTGCCAGCAGCTTTGAGTACGGGGAGCTGTTTTTT.

This chain joins TRBV25-1 and TRBJ2-7, with a weak D call TRBD2 (6 bases). V gave up 1 base and J gave up 5 bases, with 15 bases separating them. CDR1 MGHDK and CDR2 SYGVNS come from the germline V gene. The CDR3 has 15 residues. CDR3 protein: CASSESRPGSHEQYF. CDR3 bases: TGTGCCAGCAGTGAATCTAGGCCCGGGAGCCACGAGCAGTACTTC.

This clone occurred a few times. CDR3 nucleotide sequence: TGTGCCAGCAGCTTAGATCCTCCGGACAGGGGACTCTACGAGCAGTACTTC. Its translation is CASSLDPPDRGLYEQYF. The rearrangement uses TRBV7-6 and TRBJ2-7; TRBD1 matches at 9 bases. Germline-derived CDR1 and CDR2 are SGHVS and FNYEAQ. J gave up 3 bases and V 1 base, and 10 bases lay outside the gene matches. The CDR3 consists of 17 residues.

This clone was seen once. The chain uses TRBV14 and TRBJ2-7; 8 nucleotides agree with TRBD2. This CDR3 has 14 residues. Per germline, CDR1 SGHDN and CDR2 FVKESK. Trimming took 6 bases from V and 2 from J; bases not matched to a gene: 6. The CDR3 DNA reads TGTGCCAGCAGTCTCGGGAGGGGCCCCTACGAGCAGTACTTC. Translated, it gives CASSLGRGPYEQYF. Full variable domain (missing parts from reference TRBV14 and TRBJ2-7): EAGVTQFPSHSVIEKGQTVTLRCDPISGHDNLYWYRRVMGKEIKFLLHFVKESKQDESGMPNNRFLAERTGGTYSTLKVQPAELEDSGVYFCASSLGRGPYEQYFGPGTRLTVT.

This chain links TRBV5-1 with TRBJ2-2; 10 bases are a match to TRBD1. Germline CDR1 reads SGHRS; CDR2 reads YFSETQ. The CDR3 loop spans 17 amino acids. Trimming at V came to 2 bases and at J to 7 bases, leaving 11 bases not matched to a gene. In DNA form, the CDR3 reads TGCGCCAGCAGCTTAAGGGGACAGGGGCCATGGAACGGGGAGCTGTTTTTT. Protein: CASSLRGQGPWNGELFF. The whole variable domain, filled in from reference TRBV5-1 and TRBJ2-2, reads KAGVTQTPRYLIKTRGQQVTLSCSPISGHRSVSWYQQTPGQGLQFLFEYFSETQRNKGNFPGRFSGRQFSNSRSEMNVSTLELGDSALYLCASSLRGQGPWNGELFFGEGSRLTVL.

This chain joins TRBV28 and TRBJ2-7, with 8 bases fitting TRBD1. Germline V gene lookup returns CDR1 MDHEN and CDR2 SYDVKM. The V gene end was trimmed by 3 bases and the J gene end by 4 bases; junction bases not matched to a gene: 5. CDR3 size: 14 residues. As DNA, the CDR3 is TGTGCCAGCAGTTTCCCAGGGGGCGGGTACGAGCAGTACTTC. Translated: CASSFPGGGYEQYF.

This clone came up once. The V call is TRBV6-5, the J call TRBJ2-2; maybe TRBD2 (5 bases). The germline gives CDR1 MNHEY, CDR2 SVGAGI. This CDR3 is built from 14 residues. V lost 6 bases and J lost 5, with 13 bases in between. CDR3 bases: TGTGCCAGCAGGTTCAGCGGACGGACCGGGGAGCTGTTTTTT. Translating it yields CASRFSGRTGELFF.

The CDR3 DNA follows: TGTGCCAGCAGATCTGCGGGGGCCAACGTCCTGACTTTC. Its protein product is CASRSAGANVLTF. V is TRBV27 and J is TRBJ2-6; no definite D call. Germline loops: CDR1 MNHEY, CDR2 SMNVEV (reference sequence). This CDR3 is built from 13 residues. V was shortened by 6 bases and J by 4 bases, with 7 bases between the two germline ends.

CDR3 region: CASSYGTGPYEQYF. The CDR3 DNA is TGTGCCAGCAGCTATGGGACAGGGCCCTACGAGCAGTACTTC. This sequence joins TRBV27 and TRBJ2-7; TRBD1 aligns across 9 bases. The germline gives CDR1 MNHEY, CDR2 SMNVEV (reference sequence). V shed 6 bases and J 2 bases; nucleotides not matched to a gene: 5. CDR3 length equals 14 residues.

This rearrangement joins TRBV28 to TRBJ1-2, with TRBD1 matching 8 bases. The germline V gene has CDR1 MDHEN and CDR2 SYDVKM. Losses at the gene ends were 6 bases for V and 4 bases for J; bases not matched to a gene: 4. The CDR3 loop spans 13 amino acids. The CDR3 coding sequence is TGTGCCAGCAGAAGGACAGGGCTCTATGGCTACACCTTC. Its translation: CASRRTGLYGYTF.

V and J are TRBV7-6 and TRBJ2-7; tentative D call: TRBD1 (6 bases). CDR1 and CDR2 (germline): SGHVS, FNYEAQ. With 5 bases removed from V and 0 bases from J, the gap between germline ends came to 20 bases. The CDR3 length is 17 residues. CDR3 sequence: CASSLGQAKTSSYEQYF. CDR3 bases: TGTGCCAGCAGCCTGGGACAAGCCAAAACCAGCTCCTACGAGCAGTACTTC.

This chain uses TRBV18 with TRBJ2-7; 11 bases agree with TRBD1. Germline loops: CDR1 KGHSH, CDR2 LQKENI. The CDR3 has 16 amino acids. With V trimmed by 0 bases and J by 2 bases, 3 bases remained unmatched. CDR3 DNA: TGTGCCAGCTCACCACCGGGACAGGGGGGAACCTACGAGCAGTACTTC. This translates into CASSPPGQGGTYEQYF. Together with reference TRBV18 and TRBJ2-7, the CDR3 gives the full variable domain: NAGVMQNPRHLVRRRGQEARLRCSPMKGHSHVYWYRQLPEEGLKFMVYLQKENIIDESGMPKERFSAEFPKEGPSILRIQQVVRGDSAAYFCASSPPGQGGTYEQYFGPGTRLTVT.

The J gene is TRBJ1-1, the V gene TRBV5-4, with 8 bases aligning to TRBD1. The J segment lost 0 bases and the V segment lost 0 bases, leaving 4 bases of the junction unmatched. Germline V CDR1 and CDR2: SGHNT, YYREEE (reference sequence). This CDR3 is built from 16 residues. The CDR3 DNA reads TGTGCCAGCAGCTTGGGGCAGGGGGCCATGAACACTGAAGCTTTCTTT. It is translated as CASSLGQGAMNTEAFF.

This rearrangement joins TRBV11-3 to TRBJ2-1; tentative D call: TRBD1 (6 bases). In germline, CDR1 is SGHNT, CDR2 YENEEA. The CDR3 consists of 15 residues. The ends were cut back, 5 bases at V and 6 bases at J, with 17 bases in the middle. CDR3 in amino acids: CASSRTGNPGNEQFF. The CDR3, as DNA: TGTGCCAGCAGCCGAACAGGGAATCCGGGCAATGAGCAGTTCTTC.